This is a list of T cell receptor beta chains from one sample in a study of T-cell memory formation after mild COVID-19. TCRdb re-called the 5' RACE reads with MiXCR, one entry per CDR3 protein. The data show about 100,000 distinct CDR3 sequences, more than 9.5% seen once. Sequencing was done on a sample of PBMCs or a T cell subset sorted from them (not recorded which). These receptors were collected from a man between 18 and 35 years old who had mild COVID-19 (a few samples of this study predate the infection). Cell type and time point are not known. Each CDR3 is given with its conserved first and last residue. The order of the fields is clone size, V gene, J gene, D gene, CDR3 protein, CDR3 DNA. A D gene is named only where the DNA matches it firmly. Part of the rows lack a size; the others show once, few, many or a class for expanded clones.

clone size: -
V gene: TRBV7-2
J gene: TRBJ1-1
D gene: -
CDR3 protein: CASSAGGGHTEAFF
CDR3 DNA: TGTGCCAGCAGCGCCGGAGGGGGGCACACTGAAGCTTTCTTT

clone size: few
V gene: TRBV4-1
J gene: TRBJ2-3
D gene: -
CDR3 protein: CASSQGLPGGRSDTQYF
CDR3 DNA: TGCGCCAGCAGCCAAGGGCTTCCGGGGGGCCGATCAGATACGCAGTATTTT

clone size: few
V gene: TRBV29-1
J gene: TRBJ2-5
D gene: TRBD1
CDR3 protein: CSVGSRDRSKTQYF
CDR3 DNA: TGCAGCGTTGGGTCCCGGGACAGGTCAAAGACCCAGTACTTC

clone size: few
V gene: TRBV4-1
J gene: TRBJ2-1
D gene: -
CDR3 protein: CASSQEGPSPHEQFF
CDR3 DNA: TGCGCCAGCAGCCAAGAGGGGCCCAGCCCCCATGAGCAGTTCTTC

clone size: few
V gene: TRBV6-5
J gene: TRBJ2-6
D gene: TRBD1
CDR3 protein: CASRSTGAGANVLTF
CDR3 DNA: TGTGCCAGCAGATCAACAGGGGCCGGGGCCAACGTCCTGACTTTC

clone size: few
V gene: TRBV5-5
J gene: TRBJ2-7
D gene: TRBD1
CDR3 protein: CASSLGGPGQAYEQYF
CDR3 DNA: TGTGCCAGCAGCTTGGGGGGCCCGGGACAGGCCTACGAGCAGTACTTC

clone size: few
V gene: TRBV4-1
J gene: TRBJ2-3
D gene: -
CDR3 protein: CASSRGPNLRTDTQYF
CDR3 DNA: TGCGCCAGCAGCCGCGGCCCGAACCTCCGCACAGATACGCAGTATTTT

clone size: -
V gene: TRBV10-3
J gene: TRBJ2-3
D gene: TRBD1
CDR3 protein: CAISGQGTTDTQYF
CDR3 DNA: TGTGCCATCAGCGGACAGGGGACCACAGATACGCAGTATTTT

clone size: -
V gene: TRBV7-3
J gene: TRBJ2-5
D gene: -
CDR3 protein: CASSSIGGRGETQYF
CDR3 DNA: TGTGCCAGCAGCTCCATTGGGGGTCGGGGCGAGACCCAGTACTTC

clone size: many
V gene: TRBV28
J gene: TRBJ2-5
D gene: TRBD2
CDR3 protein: CASSDAGGWETQYF
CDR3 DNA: TGTGCCAGCAGTGACGCGGGAGGGTGGGAGACCCAGTACTTC

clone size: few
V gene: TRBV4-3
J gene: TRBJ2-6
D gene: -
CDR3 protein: CASSQGARANVLTF
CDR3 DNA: TGCGCCAGCAGCCAGGGGGCCAGGGCCAACGTCCTGACTTTC

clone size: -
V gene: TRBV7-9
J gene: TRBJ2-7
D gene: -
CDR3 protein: CASTAGGYEQYF
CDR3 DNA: TGTGCCAGCACCGCGGGTGGCTACGAGCAGTACTTC

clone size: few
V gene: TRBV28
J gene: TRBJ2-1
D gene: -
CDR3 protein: CASSLGEQFF
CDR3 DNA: TGTGCCAGCAGTTTAGGTGAGCAGTTCTTC

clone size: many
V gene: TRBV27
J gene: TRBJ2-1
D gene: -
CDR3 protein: CASSRTANEQFF
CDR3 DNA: TGTGCCAGCAGTCGAACGGCCAATGAGCAGTTCTTC

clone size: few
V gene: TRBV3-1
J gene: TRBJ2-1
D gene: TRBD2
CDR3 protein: CASRYSGGAMDEQFF
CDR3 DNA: TGTGCCAGCAGATATAGCGGGGGGGCCATGGATGAGCAGTTCTTC

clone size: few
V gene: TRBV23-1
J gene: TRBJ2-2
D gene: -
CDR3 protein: CASSQSGSGSATRRNTGELFF
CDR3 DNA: TGCGCCAGCAGTCAATCCGGCTCAGGGTCCGCGACTAGGAGAAACACCGGGGAGCTGTTTTTT

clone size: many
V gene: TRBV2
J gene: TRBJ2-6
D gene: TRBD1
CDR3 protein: CASSEGQGPGANVLTF
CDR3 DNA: TGTGCCAGCAGTGAGGGACAGGGGCCTGGGGCCAACGTCCTGACTTTC

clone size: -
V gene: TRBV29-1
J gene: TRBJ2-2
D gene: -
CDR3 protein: CSVDPGNGDAGELFF
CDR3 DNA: TGCAGCGTTGACCCAGGGAACGGGGACGCCGGGGAGCTGTTTTTT

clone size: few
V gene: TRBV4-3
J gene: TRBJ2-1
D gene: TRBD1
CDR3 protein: CASSQETGANEQFF
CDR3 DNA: TGCGCCAGCAGCCAAGAGACAGGGGCCAATGAGCAGTTCTTC

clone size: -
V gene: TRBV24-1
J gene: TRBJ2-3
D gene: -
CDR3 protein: CATSDFTGTDTQYF
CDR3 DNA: TGTGCCACCAGTGATTTTACGGGCACAGATACGCAGTATTTT

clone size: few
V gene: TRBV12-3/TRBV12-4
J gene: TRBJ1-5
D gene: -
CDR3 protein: CASSFGGRNQPQHF
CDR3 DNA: TGTGCCAGCAGTTTCGGGGGGCGGAATCAGCCCCAGCATTTT

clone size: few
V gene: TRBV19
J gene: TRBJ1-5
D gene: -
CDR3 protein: CASTPTVYQPQHF
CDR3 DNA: TGTGCCAGTACCCCGACAGTGTATCAGCCCCAGCATTTT

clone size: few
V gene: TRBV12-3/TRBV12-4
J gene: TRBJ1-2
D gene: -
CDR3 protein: CASNELGARGYGYTF
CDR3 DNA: TGTGCCAGCAACGAGTTAGGGGCGCGGGGCTATGGCTACACCTTC

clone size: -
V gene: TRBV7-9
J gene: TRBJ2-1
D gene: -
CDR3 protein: CASSSRDNHNEQFF
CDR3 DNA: TGTGCCAGCAGCTCCAGGGACAACCACAATGAGCAGTTCTTC

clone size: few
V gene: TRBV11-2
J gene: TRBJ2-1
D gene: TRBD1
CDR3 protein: CASSTLDRDNNEQFF
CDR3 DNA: TGTGCCAGCAGCACCCTGGACAGGGACAACAATGAGCAGTTCTTC

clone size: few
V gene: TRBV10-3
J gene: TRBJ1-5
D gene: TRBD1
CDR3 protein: CAIRDRGEGQPQHF
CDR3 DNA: TGTGCCATCAGGGACAGGGGAGAGGGACAGCCCCAGCATTTT

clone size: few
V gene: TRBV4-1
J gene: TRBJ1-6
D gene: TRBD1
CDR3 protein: CASSQGWGQNNSPLHF
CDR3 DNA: TGCGCCAGCAGCCAGGGCTGGGGACAGAATAATTCACCCCTCCACTTT

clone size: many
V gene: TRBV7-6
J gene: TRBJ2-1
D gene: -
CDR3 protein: CASSLEGDNYNEQFF
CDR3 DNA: TGTGCCAGCAGCTTAGAAGGGGACAACTACAATGAGCAGTTCTTC

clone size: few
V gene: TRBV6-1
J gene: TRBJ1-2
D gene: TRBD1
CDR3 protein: CAILDREGPFGCYTF
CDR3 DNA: TGTGCCATCCTCGACAGGGAGGGTCCGTTCGGATGCTACACCTTC

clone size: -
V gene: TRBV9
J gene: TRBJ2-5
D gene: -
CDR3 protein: CASSAQGNYMETQYF
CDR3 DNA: TGTGCCAGCAGCGCCCAGGGGAACTATATGGAGACCCAGTACTTC

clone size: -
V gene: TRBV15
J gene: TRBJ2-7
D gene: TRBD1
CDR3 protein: CATSIPGQGHEQYF
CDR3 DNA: TGTGCCACCAGCATCCCGGGACAGGGTCACGAGCAGTACTTC

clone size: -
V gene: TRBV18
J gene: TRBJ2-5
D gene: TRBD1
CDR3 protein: CASSPPLWTGVQQETQYF
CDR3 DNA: TGTGCCAGCTCACCTCCCCTATGGACAGGTGTCCAACAAGAGACCCAGTACTTC

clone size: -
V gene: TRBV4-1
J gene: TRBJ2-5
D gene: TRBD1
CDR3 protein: CASSQEGQEFVTQYF
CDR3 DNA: TGCGCCAGCAGCCAAGAAGGACAGGAGTTCGTGACCCAGTACTTC

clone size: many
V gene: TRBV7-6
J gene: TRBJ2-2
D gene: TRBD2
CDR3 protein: CASIPGAGGNTGELFF
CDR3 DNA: TGTGCCAGCATCCCCGGGGCGGGGGGGAACACCGGGGAGCTGTTTTTT

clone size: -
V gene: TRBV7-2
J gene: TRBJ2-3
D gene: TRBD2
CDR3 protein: CASSLVAGESTDTQYF
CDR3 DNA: TGTGCCAGCAGCTTAGTTGCGGGGGAAAGCACAGATACGCAGTATTTT

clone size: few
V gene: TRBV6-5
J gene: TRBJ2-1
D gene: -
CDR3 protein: CASSPAWRTEQFF
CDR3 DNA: TGTGCCAGCAGCCCCGCATGGCGCACTGAGCAGTTCTTC

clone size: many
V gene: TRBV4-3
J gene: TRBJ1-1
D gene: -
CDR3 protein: CASSLGGLAEAFF
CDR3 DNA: TGCGCCAGCAGCCTCGGGGGACTTGCTGAAGCTTTCTTT

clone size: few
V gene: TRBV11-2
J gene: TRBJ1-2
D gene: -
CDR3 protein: CASSSIYRDNEYGYTF
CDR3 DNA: TGTGCCAGCAGCTCCATTTACCGGGACAACGAGTATGGCTACACCTTC

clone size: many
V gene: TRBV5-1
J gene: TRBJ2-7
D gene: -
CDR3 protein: CASSFFGGVSYEQYF
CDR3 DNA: TGCGCCAGCAGCTTTTTCGGTGGGGTATCCTACGAGCAGTACTTC

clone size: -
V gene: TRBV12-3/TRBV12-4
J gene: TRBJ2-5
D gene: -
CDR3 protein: CASSLEQQETQYF
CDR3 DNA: TGTGCCAGCAGTTTAGAACAGCAAGAGACCCAGTACTTC

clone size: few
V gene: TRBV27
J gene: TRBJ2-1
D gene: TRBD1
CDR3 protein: CASSFTGGAYNEQFF
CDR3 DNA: TGTGCCAGCAGTTTCACAGGGGGCGCCTACAATGAGCAGTTCTTC

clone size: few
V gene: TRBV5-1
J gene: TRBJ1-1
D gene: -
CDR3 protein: CASSLGWGLSTEAFF
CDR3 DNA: TGCGCCAGCAGCTTGGGGTGGGGGCTTAGCACTGAAGCTTTCTTT

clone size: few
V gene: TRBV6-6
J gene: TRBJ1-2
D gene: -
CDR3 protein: CASSYSKGQITNYGYTF
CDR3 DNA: TGTGCCAGCAGTTACTCGAAGGGCCAGATAACTAACTATGGCTACACCTTC

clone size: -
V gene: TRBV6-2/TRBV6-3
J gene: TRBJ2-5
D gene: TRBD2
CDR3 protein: CASSHNSGAQYF
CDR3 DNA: TGTGCCAGCAGCCACAATAGCGGGGCTCAGTACTTC

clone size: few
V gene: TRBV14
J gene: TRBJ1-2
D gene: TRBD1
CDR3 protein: CASSLTEGQSLYGYTF
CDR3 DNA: TGTGCCAGCAGCCTCACCGAGGGACAGTCTCTCTATGGCTACACCTTC

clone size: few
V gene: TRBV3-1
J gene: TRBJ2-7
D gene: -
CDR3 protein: CASSQDSDPSYEQYF
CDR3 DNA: TGTGCCAGCAGCCAAGACTCAGACCCCTCCTACGAGCAGTACTTC

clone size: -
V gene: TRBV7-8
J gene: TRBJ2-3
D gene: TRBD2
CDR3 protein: CASSWTLSGGGTDTQYF
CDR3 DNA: TGTGCCAGCAGCTGGACCTTGAGCGGGGGCGGCACAGATACGCAGTATTTT

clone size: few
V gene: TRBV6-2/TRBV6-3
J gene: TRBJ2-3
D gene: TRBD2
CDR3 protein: CASSYPAGATDTQYF
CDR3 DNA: TGTGCCAGCAGTTACCCAGCGGGGGCCACAGATACGCAGTATTTT

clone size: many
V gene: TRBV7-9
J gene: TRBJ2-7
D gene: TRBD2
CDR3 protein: CASSPTGGAAYEQYF
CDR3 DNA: TGTGCCAGCAGCCCTACCGGGGGGGCCGCCTACGAGCAGTACTTC

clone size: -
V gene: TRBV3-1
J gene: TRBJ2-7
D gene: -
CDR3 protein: CASSQTLSTVYEQYF
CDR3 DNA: TGTGCCAGCAGCCAAACCCTTTCAACCGTCTACGAGCAGTACTTC

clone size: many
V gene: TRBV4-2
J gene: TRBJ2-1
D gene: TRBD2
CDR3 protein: CASSQELDGGGSYNEQFF
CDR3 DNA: TGTGCCAGCAGCCAAGAATTGGACGGGGGGGGATCCTACAATGAGCAGTTCTTC

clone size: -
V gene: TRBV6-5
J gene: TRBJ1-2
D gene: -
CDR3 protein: CASSYSPLGRSHYGYTF
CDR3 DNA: TGTGCCAGCAGTTACTCCCCGCTGGGGAGGTCGCACTATGGCTACACCTTC

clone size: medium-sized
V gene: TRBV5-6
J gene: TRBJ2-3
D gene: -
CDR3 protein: CASSLTDGNRVDTQYF
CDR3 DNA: TGTGCCAGCAGCTTGACGGACGGGAACCGAGTAGATACGCAGTATTTT

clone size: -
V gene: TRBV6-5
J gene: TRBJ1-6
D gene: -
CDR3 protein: CASSYSHWNSPLHF
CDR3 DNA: TGTGCCAGCAGTTACTCGCACTGGAATTCACCCCTCCACTTT

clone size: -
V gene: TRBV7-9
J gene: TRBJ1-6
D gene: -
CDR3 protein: CASSFSDYNSPLHF
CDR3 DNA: TGTGCCAGCAGCTTCTCAGACTATAATTCACCCCTCCACTTT